These T cell receptor beta chains were read from a single sample in a study of blood T cell repertoires in COVID-19. Sequencing was performed with immunoSEQ multiplex PCR; in TCRdb, only in-frame clones are kept and a portion is missing. The profile covers approximately 190,000 clones, with 80% to 90% appearing a single time and 20% taken by the ten largest. The source material was peripheral blood. The origin of the receptors is a human donor in a cohort sampled during active COVID-19. CDR3s include the opening cysteine and the closing phenylalanine or tryptophan. A D gene is named only where the DNA matches it firmly. Size tells how often a clone was seen (once, few, many) or the class of an expanded clone, and some rows leave it out.

d_gene	j_gene	v_gene	abundance	CDR3aa	CDR3nt
NA	TRBJ1-5	TRBV2	few	CASSGQTAYQPQHF	TGTGCCAGCAGTGGACAGACAGCCTATCAGCCCCAGCATTTT
TRBD1	TRBJ1-2	TRBV5-6	NA	CASSLGQGISGYTF	TGTGCCAGCAGCCTAGGACAGGGGATCTCTGGCTACACCTTC
NA	TRBJ2-2	TRBV3-1/TRBV3-2	NA	CASSQPTGELFF	TGTGCCAGCAGCCAACCGACCGGGGAGCTGTTTTTT
TRBD2	TRBJ2-1	TRBV4-2	NA	CASSPRGSGGTNEQFF	TGTGCCAGCAGCCCCAGGGGTAGCGGGGGGACTAATGAGCAGTTCTTC
NA	TRBJ2-2	TRBV7-9	once	CASSLGSGSTGELFF	TGTGCCAGCAGCCTTGGCTCCGGGAGTACCGGGGAGCTGTTTTTT
TRBD1	TRBJ1-4	TRBV3-1/TRBV3-2	few	CASSPQGARGEKLFF	TGTGCCAGCAGCCCACAGGGGGCGAGGGGTGAAAAACTGTTTTTT
NA	TRBJ2-5	TRBV18	NA	CASSPGGGFIETQYF	TGTGCCAGCTCACCCGGAGGGGGCTTTATTGAGACCCAGTACTTC
TRBD1	TRBJ1-6	TRBV7-3	once	CASSLRQGYNSPLHF	TGTGCCAGCAGCTTACGACAGGGATATAATTCACCCCTCCACTTT
TRBD1	TRBJ2-2	TRBV3-1/TRBV3-2	NA	CASSHQTGGTGTGELFF	TGTGCCAGCAGCCATCAGACAGGGGGTACGGGCACCGGGGAGCTGTTTTTT
TRBD1	TRBJ1-1	TRBV13	NA	CASSFPDRLNTEAFF	TGTGCCAGCAGCTTCCCGGACAGGTTGAACACTGAAGCTTTCTTT
NA	TRBJ1-1	TRBV3-1/TRBV3-2	NA	CASSQGTGKAEAFF	TGTGCCAGCAGCCAGGGTACAGGGAAGGCTGAAGCTTTCTTT
TRBD2	TRBJ2-1	TRBV10-3	NA	CAIGLAGGWNEQFF	TGTGCCATTGGACTAGCGGGGGGGTGGAATGAGCAGTTCTTC
NA	TRBJ2-1	TRBV7-2	NA	CASSLDGAGVSSYNEQFF	TGTGCCAGCAGCTTAGATGGAGCCGGGGTTAGCTCCTACAATGAGCAGTTCTTC
NA	TRBJ1-3	TRBV5-1	once	CASSGNTAGTGNTIYF	TGCGCCAGCAGCGGGAATACTGCGGGAACAGGAAACACCATATATTTT
TRBD2	TRBJ2-1	TRBV7-8	NA	CASSPRTSGVNYNEQFF	TGTGCCAGCAGCCCCCGGACTAGCGGGGTAAATTACAATGAGCAGTTCTTC
NA	TRBJ1-1	TRBV5-1	NA	CASSPIDTRGTEAFF	TGCGCCAGCAGCCCGATCGACACCAGGGGCACTGAAGCTTTCTTT
NA	TRBJ2-1	TRBV12-3/TRBV12-4	NA	CASSLGEGNEQFF	TGTGCCAGCAGTTTAGGTGAGGGAAATGAGCAGTTCTTC
NA	TRBJ1-5	TRBV10-2	NA	CASRLTGDFNQPQHF	TGCGCCAGCAGGTTGACAGGAGACTTCAATCAGCCCCAGCATTTT
TRBD1	TRBJ1-2	TRBV6-1	NA	CASSGGTGGLMEGYTF	TGTGCCAGCAGTGGAGGGACAGGGGGGTTAATGGAAGGCTACACCTTC
NA	TRBJ1-2	TRBV6-5	NA	CASSSSYGYTF	TGTGCCAGCAGTTCGAGCTATGGCTACACCTTC
TRBD1	TRBJ2-3	TRBV24-1	NA	CATSDPRTGSTDTQYF	TGTGCCACCAGTGATCCCCGGACAGGAAGCACAGATACGCAGTATTTT
NA	TRBJ1-5	TRBV2	NA	CASSLDSLNQPQHF	TGTGCCAGCAGTTTGGACAGCCTAAATCAGCCCCAGCATTTT
NA	TRBJ1-3	TRBV10-3	NA	CAISVANTIYF	TGTGCCATCAGTGTTGCGAACACCATATATTTT
NA	TRBJ1-2	TRBV5-8	NA	CASSHRRERLRGYGYTF	TGTGCCAGCAGCCACCGACGGGAGAGGCTGCGTGGCTATGGCTACACCTTC
NA	TRBJ1-6	TRBV9	NA	CASSEQADSPLHF	TGTGCCAGCAGCGAACAGGCGGATTCACCCCTCCACTTT
NA	TRBJ1-1	TRBV3-1/TRBV3-2	few	CASSTISSGAFF	TGTGCCAGCAGCACCATCTCTTCGGGAGCTTTCTTT
NA	TRBJ1-4	TRBV29-1	NA	CSGGQGHEKLFF	TGCAGCGGTGGGCAGGGCCATGAAAAACTGTTTTTT
NA	TRBJ1-2	TRBV5-1	NA	CASSLGEGRSGYTF	TGCGCCAGCAGCTTGGGGGAGGGAAGGAGCGGCTACACCTTC
TRBD1	TRBJ2-5	TRBV7-9	NA	CASSPHGTGPQETQYF	TGTGCCAGCAGTCCCCACGGGACAGGGCCCCAAGAGACCCAGTACTTC
NA	TRBJ1-4	TRBV21-1	NA	CASSKVFHCQGLFF	TGTGCCAGCAGCAAAGTCTTTCATTGTCAGGGACTGTTTTTT
TRBD1	TRBJ1-2	TRBV5-5	NA	CASSFRPGQINYGYTF	TGTGCCAGCAGCTTTCGGCCGGGACAGATTAACTATGGCTACACCTTC
TRBD1	TRBJ1-5	TRBV19	few	CASSTLQGPGQPQHF	TGTGCCAGTAGTACGTTACAGGGGCCTGGCCAGCCCCAGCATTTT
NA	TRBJ2-4	TRBV19	NA	CASSIGGRNIQYF	TGTGCCAGTAGTATTGGGGGGAGGAACATTCAGTACTTC
NA	TRBJ1-3	TRBV6-5	NA	CASSYIGSGNTIYF	TGTGCCAGCAGTTACATCGGCTCTGGAAACACCATATATTTT
TRBD1	TRBJ1-5	TRBV6-2/TRBV6-3	NA	CASSGRQGADQPQHF	TGTGCCAGCAGTGGCCGACAGGGGGCAGATCAGCCCCAGCATTTT
NA	TRBJ1-2	TRBV5-1	NA	CASSLQGYYGYTF	TGCGCCAGCAGCTTACAGGGATACTATGGCTACACCTTC
NA	TRBJ2-1	TRBV6-4	NA	CASSERWAGLYNEQFF	TGTGCCAGCAGTGAAAGGTGGGCAGGGTTATACAATGAGCAGTTCTTC
TRBD2	TRBJ2-7	TRBV7-2	NA	CASSPEGLVYEQYF	TGTGCCAGCAGCCCAGAGGGACTAGTTTACGAGCAGTACTTC
NA	TRBJ1-2	TRBV19	NA	CASSIPQDYGYTF	TGTGCCAGTAGTATCCCCCAGGACTATGGCTACACCTTC
NA	TRBJ1-2	TRBV5-1	NA	CASSREGHYGYTF	TGCGCCAGCAGTCGCGAGGGTCACTATGGCTACACCTTC
TRBD2	TRBJ2-1	TRBV24-1	few	CATSDTSGGGYNEQFF	TGTGCCACCAGTGACACTAGCGGGGGGGGCTACAATGAGCAGTTCTTC
NA	TRBJ1-1	TRBV28	few	CASSAGGGSAEAFF	TGTGCCAGCAGTGCCGGTGGGGGGTCAGCTGAAGCTTTCTTT
TRBD1	TRBJ2-1	TRBV24-1	NA	CATSDGTGARFF	TGTGCCACCAGTGATGGGACAGGGGCGCGATTCTTC
NA	TRBJ2-5	TRBV6-1	NA	CASSEVTGLLGETQYF	TGTGCCAGCAGTGAAGTGACGGGACTGCTCGGAGAGACCCAGTACTTC
TRBD1	TRBJ1-2	TRBV2	NA	CASSEGLTGAWGYTF	TGTGCCAGCAGCGAAGGGTTAACAGGGGCTTGGGGCTACACCTTC
TRBD2	TRBJ2-1	TRBV30	NA	CAWSDTSGAVQFF	TGTGCCTGGAGTGACACTAGCGGGGCTGTGCAGTTCTTC
TRBD2	TRBJ2-1	TRBV3-1/TRBV3-2	once	CASSQDGRGYNEQFF	TGTGCCAGCAGCCAAGATGGGAGGGGATACAATGAGCAGTTCTTC
NA	TRBJ2-2	TRBV4-2	NA	CASSPHSVANTGELFF	TGTGCCAGCAGCCCCCACTCCGTTGCGAACACCGGGGAGCTGTTTTTT
TRBD1	TRBJ1-1	TRBV3-1/TRBV3-2	NA	CASSYRGISNTEAFF	TGTGCCAGTAGCTACAGGGGGATATCGAACACTGAAGCTTTCTTT
TRBD1	TRBJ2-5	TRBV19	NA	CASSIGTGLETQYF	TGTGCCAGTAGTATCGGGACAGGATTAGAGACCCAGTACTTC
TRBD1	TRBJ1-1	TRBV7-9	NA	CASSMPTGGLTEAFF	TGTGCCAGCAGCATGCCGACAGGGGGCTTGACTGAAGCTTTCTTT
NA	TRBJ1-3	TRBV27	NA	CASSLQGRGNTIYF	TGTGCCAGCAGTTTACAGGGAAGAGGAAACACCATATATTTT
TRBD1	TRBJ2-2	TRBV3-1/TRBV3-2	NA	CASSHDRGGSGELFF	TGTGCCAGCAGCCACGACAGGGGGGGGTCCGGGGAGCTGTTTTTT
NA	TRBJ1-2	TRBV3-1/TRBV3-2	NA	CASSLSRGPNYGYTF	TGTGCCAGCAGCCTAAGTCGAGGGCCCAACTATGGCTACACCTTC
NA	TRBJ1-5	TRBV5-1	NA	CASRRTEGQPQHF	TGCGCCAGTCGTCGGACAGAAGGACAGCCCCAGCATTTT